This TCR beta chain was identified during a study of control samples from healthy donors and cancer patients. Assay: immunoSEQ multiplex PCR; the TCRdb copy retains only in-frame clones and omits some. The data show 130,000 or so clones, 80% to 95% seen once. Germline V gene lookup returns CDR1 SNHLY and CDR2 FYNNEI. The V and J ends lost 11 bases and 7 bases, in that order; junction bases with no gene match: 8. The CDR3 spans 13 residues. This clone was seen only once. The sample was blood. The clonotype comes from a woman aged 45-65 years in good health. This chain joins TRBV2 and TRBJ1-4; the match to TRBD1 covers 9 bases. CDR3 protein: CAGQGTGREKLFF. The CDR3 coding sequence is TGTGCCGGCCAAGGGACAGGGCGTGAAAAACTGTTTTTT.